This entry concerns a single T cell receptor beta chain. Its antigen is currently unknown. This record comes from a study of Ad26.COV2.S vaccination and SARS-CoV-2 variants. Study at large: The authors gave Ad26.COV2.S intramuscularly, either once or twice 56 days apart.

CDR1 and CDR2 (germline): LGHDT, YNNKEL (reference sequence). V shed 5 bases and J shed 7 bases, with 14 bases lying between them. The CDR3 consists of 14 residues. Study results and caveats: Those who received vaccine or placebo ended up with similar non-spike TCR breadth. From the TCR breadth and depth analyses, total T cell responses may have been underestimated.

This table comes from immunoSEQ multiplex PCR, and its TCRdb copy is limited to in-frame clones, with some not included. Of some 460,000 clones detected, approximately 90% appear once; the ten largest clones hold 1.5% to 2%. Indicated treatment: around 19 received Ad26.COV2.S at low or high dose, single or two shots; 5 received placebo; per-sample allocation not given. The samples date from day 63 after the first vaccine or placebo injection. The source is a person aged 18 to 65 who received the Ad26.COV2.S COVID-19 vaccine or a placebo. The chain carries TRBV3-1 (or the pseudogene TRBV3-2) and TRBJ1-4; perhaps TRBD1 as D (5 bases). Material: peripheral blood, obtained in a trial of Ad26.COV2.S vaccine versus placebo. CDR3 residues: CASSLFLGGEKLFF. The CDR3 DNA follows: TGTGCCAGCAGCTTATTCCTGGGGGGTGAAAAACTGTTTTTT.